A selection of T cell receptor beta chains follows, all from one sample in a study of T cell repertoires in aging, cancer and after chemotherapy. TCRdb reanalysed the multiplex PCR reads using MiXCR and keeps one entry per CDR3 protein. Here the sample spans about 2,000 distinct CDR3 sequences, around a fifth being singletons. The sequenced material came from blood. These receptors came from a human donor with a solid tumor. The CDR3 runs from the conserved cysteine through the conserved F or W. The order of the fields is J gene, V gene, clone size, D gene, CDR3 DNA, CDR3 protein. A D gene is named only where the DNA matches it firmly. Some rows mark clone size as missing; the rest say once, few, many or name a class of expanded clone.

j_gene: TRBJ1-1
v_gene: TRBV6-4
abundance: few
d_gene: -
CDR3nt: TGTGCCAGCAGTATGGAGGGGACGAACACTGAAGCTTTCTTT
CDR3aa: CASSMEGTNTEAFF

j_gene: TRBJ1-2
v_gene: TRBV12-3/TRBV12-4
abundance: medium-sized
d_gene: -
CDR3nt: TGTGCCAGCAGTTTAGGACAGGCTTATGGCTACACCTTC
CDR3aa: CASSLGQAYGYTF

j_gene: TRBJ2-1
v_gene: TRBV20-1
abundance: -
d_gene: TRBD2
CDR3nt: TGCAGTGCTAGATCTCCTAGCGGGGACTACAATGAGCAGTTCTTC
CDR3aa: CSARSPSGDYNEQFF

j_gene: TRBJ1-4
v_gene: TRBV5-1
abundance: -
d_gene: -
CDR3nt: TGCGCCAGCAGCTTGGAACGGGCTAATGAAAAACTGTTTTTT
CDR3aa: CASSLERANEKLFF

j_gene: TRBJ2-7
v_gene: TRBV21-1
abundance: -
d_gene: -
CDR3nt: TGTGCCAGCAGGACTGCGGGAGGGCACTACGAGCAGTACTTC
CDR3aa: CASRTAGGHYEQYF

j_gene: TRBJ2-2
v_gene: TRBV20-1
abundance: -
d_gene: TRBD2
CDR3nt: TGCAGTGCGGAGCTAGCGGGGGTTATGGGCACCGGGGAGCTGTTTTTT
CDR3aa: CSAELAGVMGTGELFF

j_gene: TRBJ2-1
v_gene: TRBV27
abundance: few
d_gene: TRBD2
CDR3nt: TGTGCCAGCAGAGCGACCGGGACTAGACACAATGAGCAGTTCTTC
CDR3aa: CASRATGTRHNEQFF

j_gene: TRBJ1-5
v_gene: TRBV15
abundance: medium-sized
d_gene: TRBD1
CDR3nt: TGTGCCACCAGCAGAGGCAGGGGGGATCAGCCCCAGCATTTT
CDR3aa: CATSRGRGDQPQHF

j_gene: TRBJ1-5
v_gene: TRBV30
abundance: medium-sized
d_gene: TRBD1
CDR3nt: TGTGCCTGGGACAGGGGGGTTAACAATCAGCCCCAGCATTTT
CDR3aa: CAWDRGVNNQPQHF

j_gene: TRBJ2-7
v_gene: TRBV25-1
abundance: -
d_gene: TRBD2
CDR3nt: TGTGCCAGCAGTATGGGGCCACAAGGACTAGCGGGAGGGCCGTCCTACGAGCAGTACTTC
CDR3aa: CASSMGPQGLAGGPSYEQYF

j_gene: TRBJ1-5
v_gene: TRBV28
abundance: -
d_gene: -
CDR3nt: TGTGCCAGCAGGCCTCGAGCTAGCAATCAGCCCCAGCATTTT
CDR3aa: CASRPRASNQPQHF

j_gene: TRBJ2-1
v_gene: TRBV6-2/TRBV6-3
abundance: -
d_gene: -
CDR3nt: TGTGCCAGCAGCCGAGTCGTCGCTACCTACAATGAGCAGTTCTTC
CDR3aa: CASSRVVATYNEQFF

j_gene: TRBJ1-5
v_gene: TRBV12-3/TRBV12-4
abundance: medium-sized
d_gene: TRBD1
CDR3nt: TGTGCCAGCACGGAGGGACAGTTTTATAGCAATCAGCCCCAGCATTTT
CDR3aa: CASTEGQFYSNQPQHF

j_gene: TRBJ2-2
v_gene: TRBV5-8
abundance: few
d_gene: -
CDR3nt: TGTGCCAGCAGTTATCGGCCCTGGAACACCGGGGAGCTGTTTTTT
CDR3aa: CASSYRPWNTGELFF

j_gene: TRBJ2-1
v_gene: TRBV20-1
abundance: medium-sized
d_gene: -
CDR3nt: TGCAGTGCTAGCCCCTCGGGACGACCTCGCTACAATGAGCAGTTCTTC
CDR3aa: CSASPSGRPRYNEQFF

j_gene: TRBJ2-3
v_gene: TRBV6-4
abundance: medium-sized
d_gene: TRBD2
CDR3nt: TGTGCCAGCAGTGACTCGACTAGCGGGGGCACAGATACGCAGTATTTT
CDR3aa: CASSDSTSGGTDTQYF

j_gene: TRBJ1-1
v_gene: TRBV29-1
abundance: medium-sized
d_gene: -
CDR3nt: TGCAGCATCCAATTGGGGGTGAACACTGAAGCTTTCTTT
CDR3aa: CSIQLGVNTEAFF

j_gene: TRBJ2-7
v_gene: TRBV7-9
abundance: few
d_gene: -
CDR3nt: TGTGCCAGCAGCCTCGGGGGATCTACCTACGAGCAGTACTTC
CDR3aa: CASSLGGSTYEQYF

j_gene: TRBJ2-2
v_gene: TRBV27
abundance: -
d_gene: -
CDR3nt: TGTGCCAGCACCCCCGGGTGTGGGAGCTACGGGGAGCTGTTCTTT
CDR3aa: CASTPGCGSYGELFF

j_gene: TRBJ1-2
v_gene: TRBV5-6
abundance: medium-sized
d_gene: -
CDR3nt: TGTGCCAGCAGCTCCCAGGCGCACTATGGCTACACCTTC
CDR3aa: CASSSQAHYGYTF

j_gene: TRBJ2-1
v_gene: TRBV20-1
abundance: -
d_gene: TRBD2
CDR3nt: TGCAGTTCTCTGACTAGCGGGAGTACAAATGAGCAGTTCTTC
CDR3aa: CSSLTSGSTNEQFF

j_gene: TRBJ2-3
v_gene: TRBV20-1
abundance: -
d_gene: TRBD2
CDR3nt: TGCAGTGCTAGTGTAGCGGGAGTTGATACGCAGTATTTT
CDR3aa: CSASVAGVDTQYF

j_gene: TRBJ2-3
v_gene: TRBV12-3/TRBV12-4
abundance: -
d_gene: TRBD2
CDR3nt: TGTGCCAGCTGCCCATCTAGCGGGATTGACGCAGATACGCAGTATTTT
CDR3aa: CASCPSSGIDADTQYF

j_gene: TRBJ2-1
v_gene: TRBV5-5
abundance: few
d_gene: TRBD2
CDR3nt: TGTGCCAGCAGCTTTGCGGGAGGCAATGAGCAGTTCTTC
CDR3aa: CASSFAGGNEQFF

j_gene: TRBJ1-3
v_gene: TRBV30
abundance: medium-sized
d_gene: -
CDR3nt: TGTGCCTGGAGTACTCCCTTGTTGCGTGGAAACACCATATATTTT
CDR3aa: CAWSTPLLRGNTIYF

j_gene: TRBJ2-3
v_gene: TRBV19
abundance: -
d_gene: TRBD2
CDR3nt: TGTGCCAGTAGTCTGGGACTAGCGGGACCTAGCACAGATACGCAGTATTTT
CDR3aa: CASSLGLAGPSTDTQYF

j_gene: TRBJ2-1
v_gene: TRBV19
abundance: -
d_gene: -
CDR3nt: TGTGCCAGTAGTAATCCGGGTAGCGGACTCAGCAATGAGCAGTTCTTC
CDR3aa: CASSNPGSGLSNEQFF

j_gene: TRBJ2-1
v_gene: TRBV6-1
abundance: medium-sized
d_gene: -
CDR3nt: TGTGCCAGCACGTTGAGCTCCTACAATGAGCAGTTCTTC
CDR3aa: CASTLSSYNEQFF

j_gene: TRBJ2-1
v_gene: TRBV20-1
abundance: few
d_gene: TRBD2
CDR3nt: TGCAGTGCGCCCCGCACAAATTATGAGACTAGCGGCTTCGTTAGTGAGCAGTTCTTC
CDR3aa: CSAPRTNYETSGFVSEQFF

j_gene: TRBJ2-7
v_gene: TRBV6-1
abundance: medium-sized
d_gene: -
CDR3nt: TGTGCCAGCACCGTTTCTTTCGGGTCCTTCGGGGACGAGCAGTACTTC
CDR3aa: CASTVSFGSFGDEQYF

j_gene: TRBJ1-1
v_gene: TRBV5-1
abundance: few
d_gene: -
CDR3nt: TGCGCCAGCAGCTTGCAGCAGAACACTGAAGCTTTCTTT
CDR3aa: CASSLQQNTEAFF

j_gene: TRBJ2-1
v_gene: TRBV18
abundance: few
d_gene: TRBD2
CDR3nt: TGTGCCAGCTCCATTTCTAGCGGGAGGTTTCCGCGGTCCTACAATGAGCAGTTCTTC
CDR3aa: CASSISSGRFPRSYNEQFF

j_gene: TRBJ2-5
v_gene: TRBV20-1
abundance: -
d_gene: TRBD1
CDR3nt: TGCAGTGCTAGAGATTCAGGGGGTAAAGGTCGGGAGACCCAGTACTTC
CDR3aa: CSARDSGGKGRETQYF

j_gene: TRBJ2-3
v_gene: TRBV19
abundance: medium-sized
d_gene: -
CDR3nt: TGTGCCAGTAGTATCACGAGGGGCTCCACAGATACGCAGTATTTT
CDR3aa: CASSITRGSTDTQYF

j_gene: TRBJ2-5
v_gene: TRBV6-5
abundance: medium-sized
d_gene: -
CDR3nt: TGTGCCAGCAGTTACTCGGCTAGGGAGACCCAGTACTTC
CDR3aa: CASSYSARETQYF

j_gene: TRBJ2-7
v_gene: TRBV18
abundance: medium-sized
d_gene: TRBD2
CDR3nt: TGTGCCAGCTCACCCATGCGCGGGACTAGATCCTACGAGCAGTACTTC
CDR3aa: CASSPMRGTRSYEQYF

j_gene: TRBJ1-2
v_gene: TRBV10-2
abundance: few
d_gene: -
CDR3nt: TGCGCCAGCAGTGAGGTGGACAACTATGGCTACACCTTC
CDR3aa: CASSEVDNYGYTF

j_gene: TRBJ1-2
v_gene: TRBV2
abundance: -
d_gene: TRBD1
CDR3nt: TGTGCCAGCAGCTACAGGGGGCCGGCCCCCGGCTACACCTTC
CDR3aa: CASSYRGPAPGYTF

j_gene: TRBJ2-3
v_gene: TRBV10-1
abundance: few
d_gene: -
CDR3nt: TGCGCCAGCAGTGAGGAGGGAAATACGCAGTATTTT
CDR3aa: CASSEEGNTQYF

j_gene: TRBJ1-5
v_gene: TRBV19
abundance: medium-sized
d_gene: -
CDR3nt: TGTGCCAGTAGTATAGTGGAGAGGAGCAATCAGCCCCAGCATTTT
CDR3aa: CASSIVERSNQPQHF

j_gene: TRBJ1-2
v_gene: TRBV9
abundance: few
d_gene: TRBD1
CDR3nt: TGTGCCAGCAGCGGAGCCCAGACAGGGGAATTTGGCTACACCTTC
CDR3aa: CASSGAQTGEFGYTF

j_gene: TRBJ2-2
v_gene: TRBV6-4
abundance: medium-sized
d_gene: -
CDR3nt: TGTGCCAGCAGTGACGGGGGCGGATCCTCCGGGGAGCTGTTTTTT
CDR3aa: CASSDGGGSSGELFF

j_gene: TRBJ2-5
v_gene: TRBV15
abundance: -
d_gene: -
CDR3nt: TGTGCCACCAGCAGAGCCAGACAAGAGACCCAGTACTTC
CDR3aa: CATSRARQETQYF

j_gene: TRBJ2-3
v_gene: TRBV30
abundance: medium-sized
d_gene: TRBD2
CDR3nt: TGTGCCTGCCTCCCTAGCGGGAGTCCGGATACGCAGTATTTT
CDR3aa: CACLPSGSPDTQYF

j_gene: TRBJ2-7
v_gene: TRBV7-3
abundance: -
d_gene: -
CDR3nt: TGTGCCAGCAGCTTAGCGGGTAGCGGCCCCTCCTACGAGCAGTACTTC
CDR3aa: CASSLAGSGPSYEQYF

j_gene: TRBJ2-5
v_gene: TRBV6-2/TRBV6-3
abundance: few
d_gene: -
CDR3nt: TGTGCCAGCAGTTTAAGGGGAGGAGGGGTAGAGACCCAGTACTTC
CDR3aa: CASSLRGGGVETQYF

j_gene: TRBJ1-2
v_gene: TRBV6-1
abundance: large
d_gene: TRBD1
CDR3nt: TGTGCCAGCACCGAGGGACAGGGAGGCTATGGCTACACCTTC
CDR3aa: CASTEGQGGYGYTF

j_gene: TRBJ2-5
v_gene: TRBV27
abundance: medium-sized
d_gene: -
CDR3nt: TGTGCCAGCAGGGGATCTAGCGTCCAAGAGACCCAGTACTTC
CDR3aa: CASRGSSVQETQYF

j_gene: TRBJ2-2
v_gene: TRBV20-1
abundance: medium-sized
d_gene: -
CDR3nt: TGCAGTGCTTACCCGGGACAGAACACCGGGGAGCTGTTTTTT
CDR3aa: CSAYPGQNTGELFF

j_gene: TRBJ1-1
v_gene: TRBV20-1
abundance: medium-sized
d_gene: -
CDR3nt: TGCAGTGCTGAGAGTCCAGAGTCGAACACTGAAGCTTTCTTT
CDR3aa: CSAESPESNTEAFF